The clone carrying this T cell receptor beta chain was detected ten times or more. The antigen remains undetermined. This sample was included in a study of T-cell reconstitution after alpha-beta-depleted transplantation in children. Unique molecular identifiers were incorporated when the TCRbeta library was constructed. Using its own MiXCR run on the PCR reads, TCRdb lists one record per CDR3 protein. In the table there are about 110,000 distinct CDR3 sequences, 20% to 25% of which are singletons. Study-wide points: Counts and diversity of T cells one year after transplant came mostly from newly produced T cells. Roughly two months post-transplant, alpha-beta T cells reportedly originated from several hundred graft clones that had expanded. Elevated TCRbeta diversity at day 60 was traced, in some patients, to surviving recipient T cells and thymic progenitors.

The CDR3 runs to 13 residues. Germline CDR1 and CDR2: DFQATT and SNEGSKA (reference sequence). The chain links TRBV20-1 to TRBJ2-1; no firm D call. This TCR was sampled from a male patient aged 2 to 10 who had a stem cell transplant for chronic granulomatous disease, so the T cells may come from the graft donor. The specimen comprised PBMCs, mostly from graft donor cells, sampled 180 days after TCRalphabeta/CD19-depleted stem cell transplant. CDR3 amino acids: CSTTPLAYNEQFF. The CDR3 DNA reads TGCAGCACGACTCCCCTGGCCTACAATGAGCAGTTCTTC.